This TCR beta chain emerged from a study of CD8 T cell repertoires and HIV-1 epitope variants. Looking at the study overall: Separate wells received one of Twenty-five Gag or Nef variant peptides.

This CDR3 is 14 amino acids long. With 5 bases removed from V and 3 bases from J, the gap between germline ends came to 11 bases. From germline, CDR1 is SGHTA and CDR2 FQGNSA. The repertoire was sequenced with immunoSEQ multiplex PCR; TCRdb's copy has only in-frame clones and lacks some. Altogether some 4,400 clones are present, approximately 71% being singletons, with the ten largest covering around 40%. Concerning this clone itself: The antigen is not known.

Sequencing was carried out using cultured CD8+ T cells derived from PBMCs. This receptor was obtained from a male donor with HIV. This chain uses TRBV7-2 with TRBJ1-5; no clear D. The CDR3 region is CASSRELTNQPQHF. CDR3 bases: TGTGCCAGCAGCCGGGAATTGACCAATCAGCCCCAGCATTTT.